These T cell receptor beta chains were read from a single sample in a study of blood T cell repertoires in COVID-19. Data came from immunoSEQ multiplex PCR; TCRdb stores just in-frame clones and leaves some out. In the table there are about 210,000 clones, about 88% of which are singletons. Sequencing was done on a sample of peripheral blood. The receptor set was obtained from a man aged 65 to 79 with acute or convalescent COVID-19. CDR3s include the opening cysteine and the closing phenylalanine or tryptophan. Each record gives: clone size, V gene, CDR3 protein. Rows give clone size only sometimes, using once, few, many, or a class for an expanded clone.

once TRBV5-6 CASSFRDRGYNEQFF
- TRBV15 CATSRDQGQKTF
- TRBV12-3/TRBV12-4 CASSRTSGEQFF
- TRBV28 CASLDEATGLNEQFF
- TRBV18 CASSQKQGSSSYEQYF
- TRBV6-2/TRBV6-3 CASSAAHSNSPLHF
- TRBV10-3 CAISESIGPTGGSASYEQYF
- TRBV7-8 CASSPLAGRTGELFF
- TRBV29-1 CSVRRPGTGTFREQYF
- TRBV29-1 CSARIGTAAYEQYF